This T cell receptor beta chain was retrieved from a study of T cells expressing NK-cell markers. General observations from the study: The CD3+CD56-NKG2C+ fraction of a handful of donors was also led by these clonotypes. The dominant NKG2C+ clonotypes represented 1.0-7.0% of CD8+ T cells in several donors.

On this clonotype: Its specificity is not known.

TCRdb re-called the 5' RACE reads and catalogs CDR3 proteins one per entry, DNA excluded. The specimen's table records roughly 450,000 distinct CDR3 sequences. This sequence was found in a woman aged 45 to 65 in good health. The sample consisted of blood T cells: a sorted CD56 or NKG2C T cell subset, CD4+ or CD8+ T cells, or bulk PBMC T cells (not recorded which).

CDR3 amino acids: CASGEMMAQHF. The chain recombines TRBV27 with TRBJ1-5. The CDR3 length is 11 residues. CDR1 is MNHEY and CDR2 is SMNVEV in the germline V gene (reference sequence).